The TCR beta chain under discussion was sequenced for a study of molecular identifiers for immune sequencing clone quantification (dated by TCRdb to the late 2010s). As for the study more broadly: For a replicate experiment, RNA from 20,000 or 100,000 naive CD8 T cells was divided into five aliquots, and four of the five aliquots were sequenced. This methods study benchmarked molecular-identifier clustering-based TCR repertoire sequencing (MIDCIRS) and TCR RNA copy counting, using CD8 T cells to do so.

What the authors observed across the whole study: Spiked-in Jurkat TCR RNA equal to a single cell's worth was reported to be detectable even within one million naive CD8 T cells. In CMV-specific effector cells, clones with more than 20 RNA copies accounted for over 99% of molecules, whereas in naive cells such clones accounted for under 1%. Spiked-in Jurkat TCR RNA (approximately 10 copies' worth), which is not part of the donor repertoire, was contained in the naive libraries. Highly expanded clone sizes could be underestimated if identical TCR molecules share a barcode. Modeling estimated roughly 3.2 recovered TCR RNA copies per cell, compared with about 10 by digital PCR, which implies around 33% capture efficiency. When barcode sub-clustering was omitted, TCR diversity was inflated by chimeric consensus sequences, with chimeras reaching as high as 47%.

The germline V gene provides CDR1 MDHEN and CDR2 SYDVKM. The CDR3 runs 13 residues from the cysteine to the phenylalanine. The entry retains the CDR3 DNA only, 39 bases that are in frame from base 1. V was cut back by 5 bases and J by 8 bases, leaving a gap of 13 bases between them. This clonotype was seen ten or more times. There is no known antigen for this receptor. Base qualities are not recorded, but no much larger clone differs from it by a single base. Libraries of naive CD8 T cells were built from approximately 20,000 to 1,000,000 sorted cells, with 10%, 30% or 50% of the purified RNA used. Naive CD8 T cells, defined as CD8+CD4-CCR7+CD45RA+, were FACS-sorted into RLT Plus buffer on a BD FACSAria II. To test detection sensitivity, Jurkat RNA equivalent to about ten TCR copies was spiked into samples of about 19,000-1,000,000 naive CD8 T cells. Enrichment of CD8 T cells was performed with RosetteSep CD8+ T Cell Enrichment Cocktail and Ficoll-Paque, after which ACK red cell lysis was carried out.

Library preparation was by PCR. The instrument given in TCRdb is Illumina HiSeq 4000. Bulk TCR libraries were made following a previously described method, with the TCR primers given in Table S5. Purification of total RNA was performed with the Qiagen AllPrep DNA/RNA kit. Before analysis, reads from multiple sequencing runs of the same library were pooled. On the authors' methods: Reads were retained only if the reads had an exact TCR constant sequence, and the retained reads were trimmed to 150 nt and grouped according to their 12-nt molecular barcodes. Reads inside each barcode group were sub-clustered using a 15% Levenshtein threshold, and a quality-weighted consensus sequence was constructed for each RNA molecule. Non-functional sequences were discarded, and so were lower-count sequences lying one edit away from another sequence. On the basis of fitting two negative binomial distributions, barcode sub-clusters with fewer than 20% of the maximum read count were discarded. TCRdb trimmed public reads at Q25 via fastp, called clones via MiXCR and kept in-frame beta chains. Rows are combined by CDR3 protein, so each entry shows the most common genes and DNA. None of the V and J calls come from the authors' own analysis; TCRdb made them. The sample table lists 45,000 to 65,000 distinct CDR3 sequences, under 30% of them with a count of one. Of the sample, 1.5% to 2% falls within the top ten clones.

Sequenced material: naive CD8+ T cells from blood, with Jurkat cell RNA spiked in. The intended sense of this specimen's cell subset or site label: FACS-sorted CD8+CD4-CCR7+CD45RA+ naive T cells. The source of this sequence is a human donor in good health. Some libraries in this study had Jurkat cell RNA spiked in. The chain is made from TRBV28 and TRBJ1-5, with no D gene named confidently. Here the CDR3 is given as CASSIDILEPQHF. The nucleotide sequence is TGTGCCAGCAGTATAGACATCCTCGAGCCCCAGCATTTT.